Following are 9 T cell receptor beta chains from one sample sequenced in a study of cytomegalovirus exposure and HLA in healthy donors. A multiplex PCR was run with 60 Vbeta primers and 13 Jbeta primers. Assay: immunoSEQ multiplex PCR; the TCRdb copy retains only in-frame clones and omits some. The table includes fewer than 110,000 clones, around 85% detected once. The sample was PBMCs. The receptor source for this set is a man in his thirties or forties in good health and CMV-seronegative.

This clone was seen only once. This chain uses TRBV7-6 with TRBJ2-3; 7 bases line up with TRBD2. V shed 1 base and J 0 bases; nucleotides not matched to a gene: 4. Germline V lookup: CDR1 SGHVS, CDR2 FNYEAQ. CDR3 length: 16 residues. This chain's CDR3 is CASSLGSGLSTDTQYF. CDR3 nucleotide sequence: TGTGCCAGCAGCTTAGGTAGCGGGCTCAGCACAGATACGCAGTATTTT.

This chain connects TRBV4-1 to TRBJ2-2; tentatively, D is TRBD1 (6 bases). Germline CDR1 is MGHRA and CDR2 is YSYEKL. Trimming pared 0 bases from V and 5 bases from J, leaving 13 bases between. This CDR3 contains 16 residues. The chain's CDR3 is CASSQEKGERTGELFF. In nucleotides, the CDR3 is TGCGCCAGCAGCCAAGAAAAGGGGGAAAGAACCGGGGAGCTGTTTTTT.

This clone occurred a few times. The CDR3 DNA sequence: TGTGCCAGCTCCTCCTCACGGGATGAAAAACTGTTTTTT. Translation gives CASSSSRDEKLFF. The V call is TRBV18, the J call TRBJ1-4; D is unresolved. The germline V gene encodes CDR1 KGHSH and CDR2 LQKENI. The ends were cut back, 6 bases at V and 6 bases at J, with 11 bases in the middle. This CDR3 is 13 amino acids long.

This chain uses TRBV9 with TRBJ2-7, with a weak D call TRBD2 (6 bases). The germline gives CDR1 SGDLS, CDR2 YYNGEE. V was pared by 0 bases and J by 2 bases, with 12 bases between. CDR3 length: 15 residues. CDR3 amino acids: CASSVDPSVTYEQYF. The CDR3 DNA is TGTGCCAGCAGCGTAGACCCTAGCGTCACCTACGAGCAGTACTTC.

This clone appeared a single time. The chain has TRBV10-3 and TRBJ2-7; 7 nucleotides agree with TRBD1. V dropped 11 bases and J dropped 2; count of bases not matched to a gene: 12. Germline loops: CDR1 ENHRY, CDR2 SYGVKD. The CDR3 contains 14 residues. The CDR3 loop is CAVQGPGGTYEQYF. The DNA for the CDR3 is TGTGCCGTCCAAGGTCCAGGGGGAACCTACGAGCAGTACTTC.

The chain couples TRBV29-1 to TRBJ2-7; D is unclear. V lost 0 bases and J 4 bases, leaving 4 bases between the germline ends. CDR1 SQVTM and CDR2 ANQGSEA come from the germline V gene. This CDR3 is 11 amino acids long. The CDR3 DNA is TGCAGCGTTGAAGATCGGTACGAGCAGTACTTC. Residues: CSVEDRYEQYF.

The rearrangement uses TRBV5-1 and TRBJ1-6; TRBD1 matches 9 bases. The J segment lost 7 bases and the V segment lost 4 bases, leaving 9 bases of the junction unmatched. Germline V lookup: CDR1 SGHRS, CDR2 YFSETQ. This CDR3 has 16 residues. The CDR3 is CASSPGGTGMNSPLHF. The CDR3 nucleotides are TGCGCCAGCAGCCCTGGTGGGACAGGGATGAATTCACCCCTCCACTTT. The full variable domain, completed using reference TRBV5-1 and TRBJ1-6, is KAGVTQTPRYLIKTRGQQVTLSCSPISGHRSVSWYQQTPGQGLQFLFEYFSETQRNKGNFPGRFSGRQFSNSRSEMNVSTLELGDSALYLCASSPGGTGMNSPLHFGNGTRLTVT.

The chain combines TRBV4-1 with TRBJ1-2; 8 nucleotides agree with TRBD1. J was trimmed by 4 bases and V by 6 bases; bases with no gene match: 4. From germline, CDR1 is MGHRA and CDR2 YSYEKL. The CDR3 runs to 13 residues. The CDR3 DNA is TGCGCCAGCAGTCGGACAGGGTTCTATGGCTACACCTTC. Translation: CASSRTGFYGYTF.

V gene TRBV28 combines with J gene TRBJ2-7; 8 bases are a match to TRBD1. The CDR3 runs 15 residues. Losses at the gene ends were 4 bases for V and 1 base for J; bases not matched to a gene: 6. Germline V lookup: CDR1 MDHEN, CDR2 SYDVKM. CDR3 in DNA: TGTGCCAGCAGTTCCCCCCGGGACAGGTCCTACGAGCAGTACTTC. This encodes CASSSPRDRSYEQYF.